The next 26 T cell receptor beta chains were all read from a single sample in a study of OX40 agonist ivuxolimab in advanced cancers. Libraries came from the immunoSEQ multiplex PCR assay. Here the immuneACCESS table is served through TCRdb, limited to in-frame sequences with V and J called. Missing clones are a known gap in these copies; in checked studies unresolved V genes cover under half, and the rest lacks a known reason. This sample is represented by over 25,000 clones; about four fifths of them were singletons. Around 32% of the sample goes to the ten largest clones. Source: CD4+ or CD8+ T cells sorted from blood, taken in a trial of the OX40 agonist ivuxolimab. These receptors all stem from an adult with an advanced solid tumor such as melanoma, head and neck, liver or kidney cancer.

This chain links TRBV5-6 with TRBJ2-7; 7 positions match TRBD2. There are 12 residues in the CDR3. Unmatched junction bases numbered 1, after V lost 4 bases and J lost 3 bases. CDR1 is SGHDT and CDR2 is YYEEEE in the germline V gene. DNA for the CDR3: TGTGCCAGCAGCGCGGGGGTCTACGAGCAGTACTTC. Translation: CASSAGVYEQYF.

V is TRBV28 and J is TRBJ2-1, with D unclear. V was cut by 6 bases and J by 4 bases, with 13 bases left in between. Looked up from germline, CDR1 is MDHEN and CDR2 is SYDVKM. The CDR3 spans 14 residues. CDR3 bases: TGTGCCAGCAGCCGGGCAGGAGAATACAATGAGCAGTTCTTC. Protein product: CASSRAGEYNEQFF.

This CDR3 is CASSLGRGVYNEQFF. The CDR3, as DNA: TGTGCCAGCAGCTTAGGGCGGGGGGTCTACAATGAGCAGTTCTTC. This chain uses TRBV13 with TRBJ2-1, with TRBD2 matching over 8 bases. The CDR3 runs to 15 residues. V trimming: 0 bases; J trimming: 3 bases; junction bases outside the gene matches: 1. CDR1 is PRHDT and CDR2 is FYEKMQ in the germline V gene (reference sequence).

The rearrangement joins TRBV4-1 to TRBJ2-7; 8 bases map to TRBD2. With V trimmed by 3 bases and J by 3 bases, 10 bases remained unmatched. Germline V gene sequence: CDR1 MGHRA, CDR2 YSYEKL. CDR3 length equals 16 residues. The CDR3 sequence is CASSQLELADFYEQYF. CDR3 nucleotides: TGCGCCAGCAGCCAGTTAGAACTAGCGGACTTCTACGAGCAGTACTTC.

The chain is built from TRBV9 and TRBJ2-3; tentatively, D is TRBD1 (6 bases). The germline V gene encodes CDR1 SGDLS and CDR2 YYNGEE. The ends were cut back, 4 bases at V and 0 bases at J, with 18 bases in the middle. The CDR3 loop spans 17 amino acids. This CDR3 reads CASSLASGVVSTDTQYF. The DNA for the CDR3 is TGTGCCAGCAGCTTAGCCTCAGGGGTTGTGAGCACAGATACGCAGTATTTT.

The chain has TRBV7-8 and TRBJ2-1; D remains ambiguous. The CDR3 has 13 amino acids. Trimming stripped 2 bases from V and 5 bases from J, with 7 bases between. In germline, CDR1 is SGHVS, CDR2 FQNEAQ. CDR3 DNA sequence: TGTGCCAGCAGCTTATTGGTTCACAATGAGCAGTTCTTC. Translating gives CASSLLVHNEQFF.

The chain uses TRBV5-1 and TRBJ2-1, with D unclear. CDR3 length: 11 residues. V gave up 4 bases and J gave up 7 bases, with 6 bases separating them. Germline V gene data show CDR1 as SGHRS and CDR2 as YFSETQ. The CDR3 protein is CASSARNEQFF. The DNA of the CDR3 is TGCGCCAGCAGCGCCCGTAATGAGCAGTTCTTC.

V and J are TRBV6-5 and TRBJ1-5; 8 positions agree with TRBD1. The CDR3 has 13 amino acids. The V gene's germline CDR1 is MNHEY and CDR2 SVGAGI. The V gene end was trimmed by 6 bases and the J gene end by 4 bases; junction bases not matched to a gene: 2. CDR3 sequence: CASSRTGNQPQHF. DNA of the CDR3: TGTGCCAGCAGCCGGACAGGGAATCAGCCCCAGCATTTT.

The chain is built from TRBV9 and TRBJ2-3; 8 bases are a match to TRBD2. The CDR3 covers 16 residues. V dropped 4 bases and J dropped 1; count of bases not matched to a gene: 8. Germline CDR1 and CDR2: SGDLS and YYNGEE. For the CDR3, the DNA is TGTGCCAGCAGCTGGAATAGCGGGGTCGGCACAGATACGCAGTATTTT. Protein: CASSWNSGVGTDTQYF.

J is TRBJ2-2 and V is TRBV30; D is unresolved. In germline, CDR1 is GTSNPN, CDR2 SVGIG (reference sequence). V was shortened by 8 bases and J by 2 bases, with 3 bases between the two germline ends. CDR3 size: 10 residues. The CDR3 nucleotides are TGTGCCGGAAACACCGGGGAGCTGTTTTTT. As protein: CAGNTGELFF. Full variable domain (outside the CDR3, taken from reference TRBV30 and TRBJ2-2): SQTIHQWPATLVQPVGSPLSLECTVEGTSNPNLYWYRQAAGRGLQLLFYSVGIGQISSEVPQNLSASRPQDRQFILSSKKLLLSDSGFYLCAGNTGELFFGEGSRLTVL.

The rearrangement uses TRBV30 and TRBJ2-3; no firm D call. The V gene's germline CDR1 is GTSNPN and CDR2 SVGIG (reference sequence). CDR3 length: 12 amino acids. The V end was cut by 6 bases, the J end by 0 bases, with 7 bases between. The chain's CDR3 is CACSASTDTQYF. CDR3 in DNA: TGTGCCTGCTCGGCTAGCACAGATACGCAGTATTTT.

The genes are TRBV5-5 and TRBJ1-4; D ambiguous. With 4 bases removed from V and 0 bases from J, the gap between germline ends came to 16 bases. Germline assignment: CDR1 SGHKS and CDR2 YYEKEE (reference sequence). The CDR3 covers 17 residues. As DNA, the CDR3 is TGTGCCAGCAGCCTGGACCTAGGCGGACCAACTAATGAAAAACTGTTTTTT. Translating it yields CASSLDLGGPTNEKLFF.

This clone was recorded only once. J is TRBJ2-5 and V is TRBV6-6; 8 bases match TRBD1. Germline V gives CDR1 MNHNY, CDR2 SVGAGI (reference sequence). V trimming: 4 bases; J trimming: 5 bases; junction bases outside the gene matches: 9. The CDR3 has 15 amino acids. The CDR3 bases are TGTGCCAGCAGTTTCGGACAGGGACCCCGGGAGACCCAGTACTTC. Its translation: CASSFGQGPRETQYF.

The chain has TRBV19 and TRBJ1-1; 7 nucleotides align to TRBD1. The germline gives CDR1 LNHDA, CDR2 SQIVND (reference sequence). The trim removed 2 bases at V and 3 bases at J, leaving 6 bases unmatched. The CDR3 has 15 residues. The CDR3 coding sequence is TGTGCCAGTAGTATATATGACAGGGAGGACACTGAAGCTTTCTTT. Amino acid sequence: CASSIYDREDTEAFF.

The chain combines TRBV6-6 with TRBJ1-6, with D unresolved. V dropped 6 bases and J dropped 9 bases, with 15 bases sitting between them. Germline lookup yields CDR1 MNHNY and CDR2 SVGAGI (reference sequence). The CDR3 length is 14 residues. In nucleotides, the CDR3 is TGTGCCAGCAGCCACTTCTCGGACGGTTCACCCCTCCACTTT. Translating gives CASSHFSDGSPLHF.

The chain combines TRBV7-6 with TRBJ2-1; TRBD2 matches 10 bases. Germline-derived CDR1 and CDR2 are SGHVS and FNYEAQ. Trimming took 0 bases from V and 6 from J; bases not matched to a gene: 2. This CDR3 has 15 residues. The CDR3 region is CASSLALAGANEQFF. CDR3 nucleotide sequence: TGTGCCAGCAGCTTAGCGCTAGCGGGGGCCAATGAGCAGTTCTTC.

The chain employs TRBV4-1 and TRBJ2-1; D unclear. There are 15 residues in the CDR3. Germline V gene data show CDR1 as MGHRA and CDR2 as YSYEKL. The V end was cut by 3 bases, the J end by 0 bases, with 9 bases between. For the CDR3, the DNA is TGCGCCAGCAGCCAGGGTGAACGCTCCTACAATGAGCAGTTCTTC. Translating gives CASSQGERSYNEQFF.

Here the CDR3 reads CATLGTSGNTIYF. DNA of the CDR3: TGTGCCACCTTAGGGACATCTGGAAACACCATATATTTT. This chain connects TRBV10-3 to TRBJ1-3; TRBD1 might be the D (6 bases). This CDR3 comprises 13 residues. Trimming took off 10 bases at V and 1 base at J, with 11 bases between the two ends. Looked up from germline, CDR1 is ENHRY and CDR2 is SYGVKD.

This chain joins TRBV15 and TRBJ2-2, with D possibly matching TRBD2 (5 bases). The germline V and J ends were trimmed by 0 bases and 3 bases, with 17 bases remaining between them. The germline gives CDR1 LNHNV, CDR2 YYDKDF (reference sequence). The CDR3 runs 18 residues. This CDR3 is CATSRDLGSSRDTGELFF. CDR3 nucleotide sequence: TGTGCCACCAGCAGAGATCTTGGGAGTTCTAGGGACACCGGGGAGCTGTTTTTT.

V gene TRBV7-9 combines with J gene TRBJ2-5; 9 nucleotides line up with TRBD2. CDR1 is SEHNR, CDR2 FQNEAQ, per germline (reference sequence). The CDR3 covers 17 residues. With 5 bases clipped from V and 2 bases from J, the junction kept 12 bases outside the gene matches. The CDR3, as DNA: TGTGCCAGCAGCCTCGGGACTAGCCACTCCATACAAGAGACCCAGTACTTC. Translating it yields CASSLGTSHSIQETQYF.

The V call is TRBV11-3, the J call TRBJ2-7; possibly TRBD1 for D (6 bases). Trimming took off 4 bases at V and 3 bases at J, with 22 bases between the two ends. The CDR3 has 17 amino acids. Per germline, CDR1 SGHNT and CDR2 YENEEA. For the CDR3, the DNA is TGTGCCAGCAGCTCTATAGGGGGTGCAGGACCCAACTACGAGCAGTACTTC. It specifies CASSSIGGAGPNYEQYF.

The CDR3 protein is CASSFTGPRPFSYNSPLHF. CDR3 nucleotide sequence: TGTGCCAGCAGTTTCACCGGGCCCAGGCCCTTCTCCTATAATTCACCCCTCCACTTT. The J gene is TRBJ1-6, the V gene TRBV27; D gene uncertain. The ends were cut back, 3 bases at V and 0 bases at J, with 18 bases in the middle. This CDR3 is built from 19 residues. From germline, CDR1 is MNHEY and CDR2 SMNVEV (reference sequence).

CDR3 in DNA: TGTGCCATCAGTGAATCCGGTTTGGGGGCTAGGACCGGGGAGCTGTTTTTT. This codes for CAISESGLGARTGELFF. The chain is built from TRBV10-3 and TRBJ2-2; TRBD1 is a possible D gene (6 bases). From germline, CDR1 is ENHRY and CDR2 SYGVKD. The CDR3 runs to 17 residues. The germline V and J ends were trimmed by 3 bases and 5 bases, with 19 bases remaining between them.

V is TRBV4-1 and J is TRBJ2-7; weak D call: TRBD1 (5 bases). V gave up 0 bases and J gave up 0 bases, with 9 bases separating them. Germline V gene sequence: CDR1 MGHRA, CDR2 YSYEKL. This CDR3 contains 15 residues. The CDR3 protein is CASSQEDRGSYEQYF. The CDR3 DNA sequence: TGCGCCAGCAGCCAAGAGGATAGGGGCTCCTACGAGCAGTACTTC.

The genes are TRBV5-1 and TRBJ2-7; D remains unclear. From germline, CDR1 is SGHRS and CDR2 YFSETQ. The V end lost 0 bases, the J end lost 0 bases, and 10 bases lay between the germline ends. The length of the CDR3 is 15 residues. The CDR3, as DNA: TGCGCCAGCAGCTTGGGGGCAGGCGTCTCCTACGAGCAGTACTTC. Its translation is CASSLGAGVSYEQYF.

V gene TRBV11-3 combines with J gene TRBJ2-1; TRBD1 aligns across 8 bases. CDR1 is SGHNT and CDR2 is YENEEA in the germline V gene. With V trimmed by 1 base and J by 8 bases, 4 bases remained unmatched. The CDR3 length is 14 residues. The CDR3 coding sequence is TGTGCCAGCAGCTTAGGGACAGGGACATATGAGCAGTTCTTC. It translates to CASSLGTGTYEQFF. Combining the CDR3 with reference TRBV11-3 and TRBJ2-1 gives the whole variable domain EAGVVQSPRYKIIEKKQPVAFWCNPISGHNTLYWYLQNLGQGPELLIRYENEEAVDDSQLPKDRFSAERLKGVDSTLKIQPAELGDSAVYLCASSLGTGTYEQFFGPGTRLTVL.